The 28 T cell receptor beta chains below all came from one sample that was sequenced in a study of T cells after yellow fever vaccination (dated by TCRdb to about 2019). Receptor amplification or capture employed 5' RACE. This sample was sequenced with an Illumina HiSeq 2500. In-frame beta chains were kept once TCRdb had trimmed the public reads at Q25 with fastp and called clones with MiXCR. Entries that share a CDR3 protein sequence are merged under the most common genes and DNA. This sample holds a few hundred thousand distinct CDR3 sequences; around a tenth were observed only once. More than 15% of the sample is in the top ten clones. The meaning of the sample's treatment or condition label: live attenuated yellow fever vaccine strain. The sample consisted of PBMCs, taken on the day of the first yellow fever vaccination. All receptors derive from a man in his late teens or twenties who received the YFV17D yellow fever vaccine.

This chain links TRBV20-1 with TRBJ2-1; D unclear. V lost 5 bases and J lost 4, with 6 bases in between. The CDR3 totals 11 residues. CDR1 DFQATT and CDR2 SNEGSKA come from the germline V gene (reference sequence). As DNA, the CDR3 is TGCAGTGCTGAGTTATACAATGAGCAGTTCTTC. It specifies CSAELYNEQFF.

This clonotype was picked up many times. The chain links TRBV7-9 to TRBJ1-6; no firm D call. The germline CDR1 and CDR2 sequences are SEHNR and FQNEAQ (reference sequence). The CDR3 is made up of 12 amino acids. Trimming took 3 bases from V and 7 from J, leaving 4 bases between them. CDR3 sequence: CASSFPNSPLHF. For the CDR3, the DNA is TGTGCCAGCAGCTTCCCGAATTCACCCCTCCACTTT.

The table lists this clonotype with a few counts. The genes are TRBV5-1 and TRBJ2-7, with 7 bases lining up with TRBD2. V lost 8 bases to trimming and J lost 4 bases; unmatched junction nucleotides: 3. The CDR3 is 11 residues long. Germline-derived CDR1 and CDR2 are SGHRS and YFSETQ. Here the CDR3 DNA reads TGCGCCAGACCGGGACTATACGAGCAGTACGTC. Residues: CARPGLYEQYV.

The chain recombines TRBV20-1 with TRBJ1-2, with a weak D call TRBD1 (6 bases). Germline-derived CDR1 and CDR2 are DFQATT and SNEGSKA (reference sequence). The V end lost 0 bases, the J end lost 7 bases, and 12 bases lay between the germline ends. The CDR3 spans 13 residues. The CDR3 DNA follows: TGCAGTGCTAGAGATGGGGGGGCGAGTGGCTACACCTTC. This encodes CSARDGGASGYTF.

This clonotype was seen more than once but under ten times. As DNA, the CDR3 is TGTGCCAGCAGAAACCTGGGATGGCACATTCAGTACTTC. It is translated as CASRNLGWHIQYF. This chain joins TRBV27 and TRBJ2-4, with D unresolved. Germline V gene data show CDR1 as MNHEY and CDR2 as SMNVEV (reference sequence). Trimming shortened V by 6 bases and J by 8 bases, and 14 bases separated the two germline ends. There are 13 residues in the CDR3.

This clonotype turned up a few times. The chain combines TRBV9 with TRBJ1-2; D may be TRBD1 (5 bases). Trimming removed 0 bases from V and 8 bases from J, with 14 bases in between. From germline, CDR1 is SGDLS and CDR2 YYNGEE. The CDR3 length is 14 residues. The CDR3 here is CASSVAGRVGGYTF. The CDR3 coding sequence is TGTGCCAGCAGCGTAGCTGGCAGGGTGGGAGGCTACACCTTC.

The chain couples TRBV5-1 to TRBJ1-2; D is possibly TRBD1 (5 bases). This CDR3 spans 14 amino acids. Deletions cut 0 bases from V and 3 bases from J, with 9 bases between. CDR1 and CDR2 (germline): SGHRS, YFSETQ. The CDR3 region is CASSLAREDYGYTF. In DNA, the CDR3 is TGCGCCAGCAGCTTGGCCAGGGAAGACTATGGCTACACCTTC.

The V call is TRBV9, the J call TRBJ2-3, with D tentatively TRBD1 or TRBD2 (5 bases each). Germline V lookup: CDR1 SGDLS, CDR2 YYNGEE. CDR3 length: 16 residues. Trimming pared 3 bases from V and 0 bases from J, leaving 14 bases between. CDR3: CASSARGAPSTDTQYF. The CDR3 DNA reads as TGTGCCAGCAGCGCCCGAGGGGCACCTAGCACAGATACGCAGTATTTT.

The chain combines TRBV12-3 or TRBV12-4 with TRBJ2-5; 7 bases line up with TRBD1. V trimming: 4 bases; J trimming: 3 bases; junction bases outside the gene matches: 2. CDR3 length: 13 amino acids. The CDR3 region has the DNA TGTGCCAGCAGTTACACAGGGGAAGAGACCCAGTACTTC. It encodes CASSYTGEETQYF.

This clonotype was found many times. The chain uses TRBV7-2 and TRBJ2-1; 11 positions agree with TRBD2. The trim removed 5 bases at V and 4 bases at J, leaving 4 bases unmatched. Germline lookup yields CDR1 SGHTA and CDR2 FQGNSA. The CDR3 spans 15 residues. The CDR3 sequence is CASSTGTSGYNEQFF. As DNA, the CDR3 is TGTGCCAGCAGCACCGGGACTAGCGGATACAATGAGCAGTTCTTC. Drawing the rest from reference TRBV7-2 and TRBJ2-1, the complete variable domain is GAGVSQSPSNKVTEKGKDVELRCDPISGHTALYWYRQSLGQGLEFLIYFQGNSAPDKSGLPSDRFSAERTGGSVSTLTIQRTQQEDSAVYLCASSTGTSGYNEQFFGPGTRLTVL.

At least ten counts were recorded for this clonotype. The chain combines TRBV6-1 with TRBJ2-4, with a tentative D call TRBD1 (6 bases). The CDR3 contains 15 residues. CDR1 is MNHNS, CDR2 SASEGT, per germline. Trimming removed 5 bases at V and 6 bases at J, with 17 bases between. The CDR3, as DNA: TGTGCCAGCAGTCCTATACAGGGAGAGGGAAACATTCAGTACTTC. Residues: CASSPIQGEGNIQYF.

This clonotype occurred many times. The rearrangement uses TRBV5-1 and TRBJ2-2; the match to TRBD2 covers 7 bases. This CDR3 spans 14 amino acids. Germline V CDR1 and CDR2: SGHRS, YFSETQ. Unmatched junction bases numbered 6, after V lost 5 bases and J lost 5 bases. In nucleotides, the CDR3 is TGCGCCAGCAGAGGGAGGGGCGATACCGGGGAGCTGTTTTTT. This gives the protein CASRGRGDTGELFF. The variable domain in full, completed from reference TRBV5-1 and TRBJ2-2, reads KAGVTQTPRYLIKTRGQQVTLSCSPISGHRSVSWYQQTPGQGLQFLFEYFSETQRNKGNFPGRFSGRQFSNSRSEMNVSTLELGDSALYLCASRGRGDTGELFFGEGSRLTVL.

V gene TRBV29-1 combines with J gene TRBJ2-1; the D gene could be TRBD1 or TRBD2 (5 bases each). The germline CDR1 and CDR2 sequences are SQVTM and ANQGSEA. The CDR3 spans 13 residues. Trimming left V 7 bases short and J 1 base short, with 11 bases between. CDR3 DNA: TGCAGCGGATCGGGACCTTCCTACAATGAGCAGTTCTTC. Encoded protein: CSGSGPSYNEQFF.

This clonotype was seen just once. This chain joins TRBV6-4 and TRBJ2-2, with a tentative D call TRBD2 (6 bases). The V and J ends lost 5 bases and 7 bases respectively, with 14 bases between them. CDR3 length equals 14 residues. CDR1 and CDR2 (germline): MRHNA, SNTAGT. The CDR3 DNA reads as TGTGCCAGCAGTCGGGAGCCGGTGGGCGGGGAGCTGTTTTTT. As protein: CASSREPVGGELFF.

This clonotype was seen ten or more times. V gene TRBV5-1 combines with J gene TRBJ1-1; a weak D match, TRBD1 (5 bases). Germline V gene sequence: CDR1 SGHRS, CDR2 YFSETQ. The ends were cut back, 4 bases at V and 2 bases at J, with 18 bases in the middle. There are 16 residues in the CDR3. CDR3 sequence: CASSALGETSNTEAFF. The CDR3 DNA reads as TGCGCCAGCAGCGCCCTGGGGGAGACATCTAACACTGAAGCTTTCTTT.

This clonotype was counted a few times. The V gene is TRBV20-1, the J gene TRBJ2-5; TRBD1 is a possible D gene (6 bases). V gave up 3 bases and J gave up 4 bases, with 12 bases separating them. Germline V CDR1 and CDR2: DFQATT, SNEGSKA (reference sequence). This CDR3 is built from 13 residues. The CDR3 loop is CSASRQVGETQYF. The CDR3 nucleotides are TGCAGTGCTAGCAGACAGGTCGGAGAGACCCAGTACTTC.

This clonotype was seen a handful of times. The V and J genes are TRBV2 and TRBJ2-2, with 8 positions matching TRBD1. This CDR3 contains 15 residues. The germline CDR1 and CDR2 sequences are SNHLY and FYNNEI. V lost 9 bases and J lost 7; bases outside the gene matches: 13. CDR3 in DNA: TGTGCCAGTTCGCGACAGGGGCCAAGGGTCGGGGAGCTGTTTTTT. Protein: CASSRQGPRVGELFF.

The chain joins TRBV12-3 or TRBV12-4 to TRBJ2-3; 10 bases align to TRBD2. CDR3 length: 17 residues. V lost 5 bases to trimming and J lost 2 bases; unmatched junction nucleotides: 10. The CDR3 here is CASSLRKLAGHTDTQYF. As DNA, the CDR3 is TGTGCCAGCAGTCTACGAAAACTAGCGGGACACACAGATACGCAGTATTTT.

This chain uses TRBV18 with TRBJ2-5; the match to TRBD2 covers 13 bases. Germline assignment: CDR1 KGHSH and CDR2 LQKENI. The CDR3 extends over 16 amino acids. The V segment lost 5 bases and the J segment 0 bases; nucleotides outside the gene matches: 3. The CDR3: CASSRGLAGDQETQYF. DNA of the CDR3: TGTGCCAGCTCAAGAGGACTAGCGGGGGACCAAGAGACCCAGTACTTC.

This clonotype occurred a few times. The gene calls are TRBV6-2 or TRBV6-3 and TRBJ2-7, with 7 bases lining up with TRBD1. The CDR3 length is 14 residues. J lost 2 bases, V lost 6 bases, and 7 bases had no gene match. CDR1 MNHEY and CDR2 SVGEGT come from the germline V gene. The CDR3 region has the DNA TGTGCCAGCAGACGACAGGGATCGACCTACGAGCAGTACTTC. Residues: CASRRQGSTYEQYF.

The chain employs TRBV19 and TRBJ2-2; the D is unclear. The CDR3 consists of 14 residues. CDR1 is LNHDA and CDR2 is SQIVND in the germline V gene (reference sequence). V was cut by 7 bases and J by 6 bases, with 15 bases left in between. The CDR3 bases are TGTGCCAGTACGACAAATCTGGTGGCCGGGGAGCTGTTTTTT. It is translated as CASTTNLVAGELFF.

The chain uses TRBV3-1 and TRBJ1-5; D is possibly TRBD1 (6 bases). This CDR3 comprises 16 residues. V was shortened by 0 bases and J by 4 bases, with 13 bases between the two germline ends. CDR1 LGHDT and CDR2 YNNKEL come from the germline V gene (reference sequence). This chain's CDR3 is CASSQDKGGRNQPQHF. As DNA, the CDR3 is TGTGCCAGCAGCCAAGATAAAGGGGGTAGGAATCAGCCCCAGCATTTT. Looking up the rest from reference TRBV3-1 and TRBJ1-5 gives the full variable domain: DTAVSQTPKYLVTQMGNDKSIKCEQNLGHDTMYWYKQDSKKFLKIMFSYNNKELIINETVPNRFSPKSPDKAHLNLHINSLELGDSAVYFCASSQDKGGRNQPQHFGDGTRLSIL.

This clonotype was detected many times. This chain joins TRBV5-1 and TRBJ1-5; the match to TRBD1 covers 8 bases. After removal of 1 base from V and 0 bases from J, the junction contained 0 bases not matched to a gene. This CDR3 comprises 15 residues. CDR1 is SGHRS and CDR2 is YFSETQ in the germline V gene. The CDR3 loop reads CASSLQGASNQPQHF. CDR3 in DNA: TGCGCCAGCAGCTTGCAGGGGGCTAGCAATCAGCCCCAGCATTTT.

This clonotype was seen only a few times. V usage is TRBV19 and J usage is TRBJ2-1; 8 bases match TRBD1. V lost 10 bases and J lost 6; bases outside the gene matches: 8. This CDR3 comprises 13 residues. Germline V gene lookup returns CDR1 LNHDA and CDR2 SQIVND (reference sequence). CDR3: CATRAGGSNEQFF. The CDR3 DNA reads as TGTGCCACCCGGGCAGGGGGCTCCAATGAGCAGTTCTTC.

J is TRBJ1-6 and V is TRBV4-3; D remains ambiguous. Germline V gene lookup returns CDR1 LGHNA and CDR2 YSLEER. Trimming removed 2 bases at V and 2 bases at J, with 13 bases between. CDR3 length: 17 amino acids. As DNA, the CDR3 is TGCGCCAGCAGCCAATTGGGCGGAAGGGCCTATAATTCACCCCTCCACTTT. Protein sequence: CASSQLGGRAYNSPLHF.

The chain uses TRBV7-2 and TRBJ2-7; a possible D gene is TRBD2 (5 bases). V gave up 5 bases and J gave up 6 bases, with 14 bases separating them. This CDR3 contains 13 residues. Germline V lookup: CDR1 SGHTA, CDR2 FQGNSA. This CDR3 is CASSASLAGEQYF. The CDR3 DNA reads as TGTGCCAGCAGCGCGTCTTTGGCGGGCGAGCAGTACTTC.

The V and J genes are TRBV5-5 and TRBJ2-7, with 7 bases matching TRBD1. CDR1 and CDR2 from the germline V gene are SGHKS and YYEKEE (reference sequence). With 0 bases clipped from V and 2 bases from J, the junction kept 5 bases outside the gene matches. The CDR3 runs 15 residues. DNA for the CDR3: TGTGCCAGCAGCTTGGTACTGGACAGGCCCTACGAGCAGTACTTC. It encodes CASSLVLDRPYEQYF.

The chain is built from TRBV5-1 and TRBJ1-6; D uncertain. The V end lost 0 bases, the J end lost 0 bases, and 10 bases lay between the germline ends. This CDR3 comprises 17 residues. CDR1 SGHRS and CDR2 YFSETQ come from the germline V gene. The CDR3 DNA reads TGCGCCAGCAGCTTGGAAGAGGGAAGCTCCTATAATTCACCCCTCCACTTT. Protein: CASSLEEGSSYNSPLHF.